These 32 T cell receptor beta chains originate from one sample sequenced in a study of cytomegalovirus exposure and HLA in healthy donors. This table comes from immunoSEQ multiplex PCR, and its TCRdb copy is limited to in-frame clones, with some not included. This sample yields about 170,000 clones, of which more than 75% are seen a single time; 2% to 3% belongs to the top ten. Sequenced input: PBMCs. These receptors all come from a man younger than 35 in good health and CMV-seropositive.

V gene TRBV29-1 combines with J gene TRBJ2-1; 9 positions agree with TRBD2. V lost 4 bases and J lost 0; bases outside the gene matches: 4. CDR3 length: 15 amino acids. Germline assignment: CDR1 SQVTM and CDR2 ANQGSEA. The CDR3 loop is CSVGGSGSSYNEQFF. CDR3 bases: TGCAGCGTTGGGGGTAGCGGGAGCTCCTACAATGAGCAGTTCTTC.

In this sample, this clone turned up a few times. At the DNA level, this CDR3 is encoded by other sequences in the same sample as well. This chain uses TRBV2 with TRBJ1-1, with 7 bases aligning to TRBD1. The CDR3 runs to 13 residues. CDR1 SNHLY and CDR2 FYNNEI come from the germline V gene. Germline trimming cut 4 bases from V and 1 base from J; bases unmatched to any gene: 0. Here the CDR3 reads CASSGQGNTEAFF. The CDR3 bases are TGTGCCAGCAGTGGACAGGGGAACACTGAAGCTTTCTTT. The full variable domain, completed using reference TRBV2 and TRBJ1-1, is EPEVTQTPSHQVTQMGQEVILRCVPISNHLYFYWYRQILGQKVEFLVSFYNNEISEKSEIFDDQFSVERPDGSNFTLKIRSTKLEDSAMYFCASSGQGNTEAFFGQGTRLTVV.

This chain joins TRBV5-5 and TRBJ2-4; 8 bases align to TRBD2. The V gene end was trimmed by 4 bases and the J gene end by 5 bases; junction bases not matched to a gene: 5. The CDR3 runs 14 residues. Germline CDR1 SGHKS, CDR2 YYEKEE (reference sequence). The CDR3 coding sequence is TGTGCCAGCAGCGAGGCGGGGGGTCAAAACATTCAGTACTTC. Translating gives CASSEAGGQNIQYF.

The chain is built from TRBV4-1 and TRBJ1-2; a weak D match, TRBD1 (5 bases). The CDR3 loop spans 14 amino acids. Trimming took 0 bases from V and 5 from J, leaving 10 bases between them. Germline loops: CDR1 MGHRA, CDR2 YSYEKL. The DNA for the CDR3 is TGCGCCAGCAGCCAAGATAGGGGCTTTTATGGCTACACCTTC. Its protein is CASSQDRGFYGYTF.

This rearrangement joins TRBV4-1 to TRBJ2-1, with 9 bases lining up with TRBD2. This CDR3 contains 13 residues. CDR1 and CDR2 from the germline V gene are MGHRA and YSYEKL. Germline trimming cut 3 bases from V and 7 bases from J; bases unmatched to any gene: 1. As DNA, the CDR3 is TGCGCCAGCAGCCAGGGACTAGCAAATGAGCAGTTCTTC. It encodes CASSQGLANEQFF.

V and J are TRBV10-3 and TRBJ1-5; 9 nucleotides align to TRBD1. Germline V lookup: CDR1 ENHRY, CDR2 SYGVKD. With V trimmed by 3 bases and J by 4 bases, 16 bases remained unmatched. The CDR3 sequence is 19 residues long. The CDR3 protein is CAISDPSQDRGTGNQPQHF. The CDR3 nucleotides are TGTGCCATCAGTGACCCCTCCCAAGACAGGGGGACGGGGAATCAGCCCCAGCATTTT.

This clone turned up a few times. The chain joins TRBV29-1 to TRBJ1-2; D is perhaps TRBD1 (5 bases). Trimming cost V 8 bases and J 4 bases, with 14 bases left between them. Germline V gene data show CDR1 as SQVTM and CDR2 as ANQGSEA. The CDR3 runs 12 residues. CDR3 nucleotide sequence: TGCAGCTCCAGTCGACAGTCCTATGGCTACACCTTC. As protein: CSSSRQSYGYTF.

This clone has a handful of counts. This chain uses TRBV27 with TRBJ2-1, with TRBD2 matching 9 bases. With 3 bases clipped from V and 7 bases from J, the junction kept 4 bases outside the gene matches. Germline V gene data show CDR1 as MNHEY and CDR2 as SMNVEV (reference sequence). The CDR3 length is 14 residues. The CDR3 nucleotides read TGTGCCAGCAGTTTTAGCGGGGGCATGAATGAGCAGTTCTTC. Encoded protein: CASSFSGGMNEQFF.

This chain joins TRBV5-5 and TRBJ1-1; D is perhaps TRBD1 (6 bases). The V end was cut by 4 bases, the J end by 8 bases, with 15 bases between. This CDR3 region has 13 residues. Germline V gene lookup returns CDR1 SGHKS and CDR2 YYEKEE (reference sequence). CDR3 sequence reads: CASSPYDGGEAFF. The CDR3 bases are TGTGCCAGCAGCCCCTACGATGGGGGCGAAGCTTTCTTT.

This chain connects TRBV14 to TRBJ1-2; no clear D. Between the trimmed V and J ends, which lost 5 bases and 4 bases, there was a span of 14 bases. The CDR3 length is 14 residues. The germline CDR1 and CDR2 sequences are SGHDN and FVKESK. The CDR3 nucleotides are TGTGCCAGCAGCTCCGAGGACTCTGGCTATGGCTACACCTTC. Its protein product is CASSSEDSGYGYTF.

The chain recombines TRBV7-8 with TRBJ2-5; D may be TRBD1 (6 bases). Germline CDR1 is SGHVS and CDR2 is FQNEAQ. This CDR3 has 15 amino acids. Trimming left V 5 bases short and J 7 bases short, with 20 bases between. The CDR3 DNA follows: TGTGCCAGCAGCCGGAGACAGGCCGGTGCTGGGACCCAGTACTTC. Translating gives CASSRRQAGAGTQYF.

V usage is TRBV9 and J usage is TRBJ2-1; possible D gene TRBD1, 5 bases. The CDR3 is 13 amino acids. From germline, CDR1 is SGDLS and CDR2 YYNGEE. With 3 bases removed from V and 5 bases from J, the gap between germline ends came to 9 bases. The CDR3 DNA reads as TGTGCCAGCAGCGGGGGCCCCCACAATGAGCAGTTCTTC. Amino acid sequence: CASSGGPHNEQFF.

The V gene is TRBV10-3, the J gene TRBJ2-1; 13 bases match TRBD2. Losses at the gene ends were 2 bases for V and 0 bases for J; bases not matched to a gene: 10. This CDR3 spans 20 amino acids. The V gene's germline CDR1 is ENHRY and CDR2 SYGVKD. CDR3 sequence: CAISETGLAGATSSYNEQFF. CDR3 nucleotide sequence: TGTGCCATCAGTGAGACCGGACTAGCGGGGGCCACGAGCTCCTACAATGAGCAGTTCTTC.

This clone was seen once. The chain has TRBV30 and TRBJ2-7, with 8 bases aligning to TRBD1. V was clipped by 2 bases and J by 5 bases; unmatched bases: 5. CDR3 size: 13 residues. CDR1 is GTSNPN and CDR2 is SVGIG in the germline V gene (reference sequence). The CDR3: CAWSLTGAHEQYF. The CDR3 region has the DNA TGTGCCTGGAGTCTGACAGGGGCCCACGAGCAGTACTTC.

J is TRBJ2-7 and V is TRBV19; D is undetermined. Trimming stripped 1 base from V and 5 bases from J, with 12 bases between. This CDR3 is 14 amino acids long. Germline CDR1 LNHDA, CDR2 SQIVND (reference sequence). CDR3 residues: CASSIGVLPNEQYF. The DNA of the CDR3 is TGTGCCAGTAGTATAGGAGTTCTACCCAACGAGCAGTACTTC. The whole variable domain, remainder taken from reference TRBV19 and TRBJ2-7, is DGGITQSPKYLFRKEGQNVTLSCEQNLNHDAMYWYRQDPGQGLRLIYYSQIVNDFQKGDIAEGYSVSREKKESFPLTVTSAQKNPTAFYLCASSIGVLPNEQYFGPGTRLTVT.

This chain links TRBV28 with TRBJ1-2, with D maybe TRBD1 (5 bases). Germline CDR1 MDHEN, CDR2 SYDVKM. The CDR3 extends over 14 amino acids. V was pared by 6 bases and J by 3 bases, with 14 bases between. CDR3 region: CASSPPQDDYGYTF. CDR3 nucleotide sequence: TGTGCCAGCAGCCCACCACAGGATGACTATGGCTACACCTTC.

The V gene is TRBV29-1, the J gene TRBJ2-6; a weak D match, TRBD2 (7 bases). The V end was cut by 4 bases, the J end by 0 bases, with 10 bases between. CDR1 is SQVTM, CDR2 ANQGSEA, per germline. This CDR3 comprises 15 residues. CDR3 nucleotide sequence: TGCAGCGTTGGCGGGGGCAGCTCTGGGGCCAACGTCCTGACTTTC. Translated: CSVGGGSSGANVLTF.

The chain is built from TRBV29-1 and TRBJ2-3; a possible D gene is TRBD1 (5 bases). The CDR3 is 15 amino acids. Germline-derived CDR1 and CDR2 are SQVTM and ANQGSEA. Between the trimmed V and J ends, which lost 4 bases and 4 bases, there was a span of 18 bases. CDR3 sequence reads: CSVVSGRVGADTQYF. The CDR3 DNA follows: TGCAGCGTTGTTAGTGGCAGGGTAGGTGCAGATACGCAGTATTTT.

The rearrangement joins TRBV28 to TRBJ1-2; TRBD1 might be the D (6 bases). The CDR3 extends over 13 amino acids. Between the trimmed V and J ends, which lost 10 bases and 9 bases, there was a span of 21 bases. Germline CDR1 MDHEN, CDR2 SYDVKM. The CDR3 loop reads CATVKGDILSYTF. Here the CDR3 DNA reads TGTGCCACCGTTAAAGGGGACATACTAAGCTACACCTTC.

The chain joins TRBV5-6 to TRBJ2-7; 11 nucleotides line up with TRBD1. There are 15 residues in the CDR3. The ends lost 0 bases at V and 5 bases at J; junction bases unmatched: 4. The germline CDR1 and CDR2 sequences are SGHDT and YYEEEE. This CDR3 reads CASSLGTGGLHEQYF. DNA of the CDR3: TGTGCCAGCAGCTTGGGGACAGGGGGCTTGCACGAGCAGTACTTC.

Turning to this clone: No DNA is shown, since the ends of the CDR3 on it are uncertain; the CDR3 is the one TCRdb lists. V is TRBV5-1 and J is TRBJ1-3; the D call of TRBD1 is as the table states it, not checked on the DNA. Germline lookup yields CDR1 SGHRS and CDR2 YFSETQ. The CDR3 is 12 amino acids long, termini counted. CDR3 protein: CASSLFGQGASF.

Written as DNA, the CDR3 is TGCAGCTCAGAGACCGGGACAGGGGGTGACACTGAAGCTTTCTTT. Its protein product is CSSETGTGGDTEAFF. The genes are TRBV29-1 and TRBJ1-1, with 11 bases matching TRBD1. Germline trimming cut 8 bases from V and 3 bases from J; bases unmatched to any gene: 11. The CDR3 extends over 15 amino acids. CDR1 SQVTM and CDR2 ANQGSEA come from the germline V gene.

The chain is built from TRBV7-2 and TRBJ2-1; TRBD1 is a possible D gene (6 bases). CDR3 length: 12 amino acids. CDR1 SGHTA and CDR2 FQGNSA come from the germline V gene. The V gene lost 6 bases and the J gene lost 6 bases, with 9 bases spanning the gap. The CDR3 DNA is TGTGCCAGCAGGGTAGGGGGCAATGAGCAGTTCTTC. Its protein is CASRVGGNEQFF.

V usage is TRBV6-1 and J usage is TRBJ2-3, with D possibly matching TRBD2 (6 bases). The CDR3 is 13 amino acids. Germline CDR1 reads MNHNS; CDR2 reads SASEGT. With 8 bases removed from V and 4 bases from J, the gap between germline ends came to 13 bases. In DNA form, the CDR3 reads TGTGCCAGCCTGGGGGGTTTTGCAGATACGCAGTATTTT. This sequence encodes CASLGGFADTQYF.

This rearrangement joins TRBV6-5 to TRBJ2-7, with a possible D match to TRBD2 (5 bases). Germline assignment: CDR1 MNHEY and CDR2 SVGAGI. The V end lost 0 bases, the J end lost 6 bases, and 9 bases lay between the germline ends. CDR3 size: 13 residues. The CDR3, as DNA: TGTGCCAGCAGTTACTCGGAAGGACTCGAGCAGTACTTC. Amino acids: CASSYSEGLEQYF.

The chain carries TRBV9 and TRBJ1-3; 8 bases fit TRBD1. Germline CDR1 is SGDLS and CDR2 is YYNGEE. V lost 4 bases to trimming and J lost 2 bases; unmatched junction nucleotides: 5. The CDR3 sequence is 15 residues long. In nucleotides, the CDR3 is TGTGCCAGCAGCCAGGACAGGGTAACTGGAAACACCATATATTTT. Its translation: CASSQDRVTGNTIYF. The full variable domain, with the rest looked up from reference TRBV9 and TRBJ1-3, is DSGVTQTPKHLITATGQRVTLRCSPRSGDLSVYWYQQSLDQGLQFLIQYYNGEERAKGNILERFSAQQFPDLHSELNLSSLELGDSALYFCASSQDRVTGNTIYFGEGSWLTVV.

The CDR3 DNA is TGCGCCAGCAGCCCTTCGATAGCGGGAGAGACCTACAATGAGCAGTTCTTC. This codes for CASSPSIAGETYNEQFF. V and J are TRBV4-1 and TRBJ2-1; 9 nucleotides align to TRBD2. The CDR3 has 17 residues. The germline V gene has CDR1 MGHRA and CDR2 YSYEKL. Trimming at V came to 4 bases and at J to 2 bases, leaving 9 bases not matched to a gene.

The chain links TRBV5-6 to TRBJ2-7; TRBD2 agrees at 10 bases. The ends lost 4 bases at V and 3 bases at J; junction bases unmatched: 7. The germline V gene has CDR1 SGHDT and CDR2 YYEEEE. The CDR3 covers 15 residues. CDR3 bases: TGTGCCAGCAGCGTTCTAGCGGGAGAGCGCTACGAGCAGTACTTC. Translated: CASSVLAGERYEQYF.

The rearrangement joins TRBV5-1 to TRBJ1-5; D might be TRBD1 (5 bases). Germline values: CDR1 SGHRS, CDR2 YFSETQ. Trimming removed 5 bases at V and 2 bases at J, with 8 bases between. This CDR3 is built from 13 residues. The chain's CDR3 is CASSPGGNQPQHF. CDR3 sequence (DNA): TGCGCCAGCAGTCCGGGGGGCAATCAGCCCCAGCATTTT.

There are a few counts of this clone. The V call is TRBV6-5, the J call TRBJ1-2; TRBD1 is a possible D gene (5 bases). The germline CDR1 and CDR2 sequences are MNHEY and SVGAGI. CDR3 length: 14 residues. V was shortened by 2 bases and J by 7 bases, with 14 bases between the two germline ends. The DNA of the CDR3 is TGTGCCAGCAGTTACGGGGCAGGGCTCTCTGGCTACACCTTC. Encoded protein: CASSYGAGLSGYTF.

The chain links TRBV19 to TRBJ2-7; 10 bases map to TRBD2. After removal of 3 bases from V and 3 bases from J, the junction contained 2 bases not matched to a gene. The germline V gene encodes CDR1 LNHDA and CDR2 SQIVND (reference sequence). This CDR3 region has 14 residues. CDR3 region: CASSILAGDYEQYF. DNA of the CDR3: TGTGCCAGTAGTATTCTAGCGGGAGACTACGAGCAGTACTTC. Combining the CDR3 with reference TRBV19 and TRBJ2-7 gives the whole variable domain DGGITQSPKYLFRKEGQNVTLSCEQNLNHDAMYWYRQDPGQGLRLIYYSQIVNDFQKGDIAEGYSVSREKKESFPLTVTSAQKNPTAFYLCASSILAGDYEQYFGPGTRLTVT.

The chain links TRBV5-1 to TRBJ1-1; possibly TRBD1 for D (5 bases). Trimming took 4 bases from V and 1 from J, leaving 11 bases between them. The CDR3 sequence is 14 residues long. Germline assignment: CDR1 SGHRS and CDR2 YFSETQ. The CDR3 region is CASSGGEANTEAFF. CDR3 nucleotides: TGCGCCAGCAGCGGGGGGGAGGCGAACACTGAAGCTTTCTTT. Supplemented by reference TRBV5-1 and TRBJ1-1, the full variable domain reads KAGVTQTPRYLIKTRGQQVTLSCSPISGHRSVSWYQQTPGQGLQFLFEYFSETQRNKGNFPGRFSGRQFSNSRSEMNVSTLELGDSALYLCASSGGEANTEAFFGQGTRLTVV.